Presented here are 5 T cell receptor beta chains from one specimen sequenced in a study of a mutant IDH1 vaccine in newly diagnosed glioma. As to time point: week 35, safety follow-up. Every vaccination contained 300 ug of the mutant IDH1 20-mer peptide and was paired with topical imiquimod. The antigens of these receptors remain unknown. Profiled with immunoSEQ multiplex PCR; TCRdb holds only in-frame clones, not every one. Altogether about 68,000 clones are present, more than 70% being singletons, with the ten largest covering roughly 12%. This material consisted of PBMCs, taken from a glioma patient whose treatment included an IDH1 peptide vaccine. Every receptor here comes from a man aged 18 to 30 with glioma.

This clone was counted once. This chain connects TRBV30 to TRBJ1-2; D possibly corresponds to TRBD1 (5 bases). Germline V gene sequence: CDR1 GTSNPN, CDR2 SVGIG (reference sequence). This CDR3 contains 15 residues. V gave up 0 bases and J gave up 8 bases, with 19 bases separating them. Here the CDR3 DNA reads TGTGCCTGGAGTGTCCTTGGGGCAGGCGGTCGGGGCTACACCTTC. Amino acids: CAWSVLGAGGRGYTF.

The V and J genes are TRBV30 and TRBJ1-2; no reliable D call. The CDR3 has 20 amino acids. V gave up 0 bases and J gave up 8 bases, with 34 bases separating them. The germline V gene has CDR1 GTSNPN and CDR2 SVGIG (reference sequence). CDR3 sequence (DNA): TGTGCCTGGAGTGTACGGCATAGGGAAAGGGCCCCCTTGATTGCTCCCGGCTACACCTTC. This encodes CAWSVRHRERAPLIAPGYTF.

The chain couples TRBV7-2 to TRBJ1-1; 7 bases are a match to TRBD1. The CDR3 is 13 amino acids. Trimming cost V 4 bases and J 5 bases; bases outside gene matches: 4. The germline V gene encodes CDR1 SGHTA and CDR2 FQGNSA. CDR3 residues: CASSWTDRTEAFF. CDR3 DNA: TGTGCCAGCAGCTGGACGGACAGGACTGAAGCTTTCTTT.

This clone was seen once. The rearrangement joins TRBV11-2 to TRBJ2-7; 9 bases are shared with TRBD2. V shed 1 base, J shed 3 bases, and the junction held 7 bases outside the gene matches. This CDR3 is built from 16 residues. Per the germline V gene, CDR1 is SGHAT and CDR2 is FQNNGV. This chain's CDR3 is CASSLVPGLAVYEQYF. CDR3 sequence (DNA): TGTGCCAGCAGCTTAGTTCCGGGACTAGCCGTCTACGAGCAGTACTTC.

The CDR3 region has the DNA TGTGCCAGCAGCCCCAGCCCTGACAGGGGATTCAATCAGCCCCAGCATTTT. Its translation is CASSPSPDRGFNQPQHF. The rearrangement joins TRBV11-2 to TRBJ1-5, with TRBD1 matching 8 bases. CDR1 and CDR2 (germline): SGHAT, FQNNGV. V shed 5 bases, J shed 3 bases, and the junction held 12 bases outside the gene matches. The CDR3 consists of 17 residues.